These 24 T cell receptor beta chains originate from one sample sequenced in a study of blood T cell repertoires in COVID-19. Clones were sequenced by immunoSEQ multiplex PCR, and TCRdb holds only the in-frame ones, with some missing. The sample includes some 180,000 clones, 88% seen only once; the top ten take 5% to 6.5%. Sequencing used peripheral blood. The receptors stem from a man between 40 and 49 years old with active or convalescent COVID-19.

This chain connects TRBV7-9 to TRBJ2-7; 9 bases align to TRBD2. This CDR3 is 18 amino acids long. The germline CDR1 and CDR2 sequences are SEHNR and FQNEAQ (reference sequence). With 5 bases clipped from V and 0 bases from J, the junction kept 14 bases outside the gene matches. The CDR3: CASSLRTSEQLSSYEQYF. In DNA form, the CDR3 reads TGTGCCAGCAGCCTCCGGACTAGCGAACAGCTAAGCTCCTACGAGCAGTACTTC.

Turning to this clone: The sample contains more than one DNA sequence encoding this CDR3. CDR3 DNA sequence: TGCAGTGTTCGGGGGCAAGAGACCCAGTACTTC. Protein: CSVRGQETQYF. The chain couples TRBV20-1 to TRBJ2-5; D possibly corresponds to TRBD2 (6 bases). The V gene lost 7 bases and the J gene lost 2 bases, with 8 bases spanning the gap. The CDR3 covers 11 residues. Germline CDR1 is DFQATT and CDR2 is SNEGSKA (reference sequence).

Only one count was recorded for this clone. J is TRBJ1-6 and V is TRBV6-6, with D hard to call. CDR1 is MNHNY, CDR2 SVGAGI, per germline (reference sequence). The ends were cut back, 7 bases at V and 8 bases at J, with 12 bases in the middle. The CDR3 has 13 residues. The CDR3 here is CASKHQEHSPLHF. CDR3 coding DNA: TGTGCCAGCAAGCATCAGGAACATTCACCCCTCCACTTT.

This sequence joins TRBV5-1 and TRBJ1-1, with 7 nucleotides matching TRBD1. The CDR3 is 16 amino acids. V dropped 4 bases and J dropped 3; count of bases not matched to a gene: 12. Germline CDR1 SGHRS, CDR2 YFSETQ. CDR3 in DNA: TGCGCCAGCAGCGGTAACAGGGGTTGGTCGGACACTGAAGCTTTCTTT. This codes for CASSGNRGWSDTEAFF.

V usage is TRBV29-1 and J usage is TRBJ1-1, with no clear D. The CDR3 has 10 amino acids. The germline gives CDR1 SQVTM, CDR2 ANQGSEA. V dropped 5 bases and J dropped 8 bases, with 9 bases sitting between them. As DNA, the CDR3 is TGCAGCGTTTTAGTCGTAGAAGCTTTCTTT. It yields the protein CSVLVVEAFF.

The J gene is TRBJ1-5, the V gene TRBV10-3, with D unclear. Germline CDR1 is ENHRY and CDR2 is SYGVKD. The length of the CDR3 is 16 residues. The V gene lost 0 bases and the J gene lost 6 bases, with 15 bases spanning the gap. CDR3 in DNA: TGTGCCATCAGTGAGTCTGGCGGGGTTCTAGGTCAGCCCCAGCATTTT. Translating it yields CAISESGGVLGQPQHF.

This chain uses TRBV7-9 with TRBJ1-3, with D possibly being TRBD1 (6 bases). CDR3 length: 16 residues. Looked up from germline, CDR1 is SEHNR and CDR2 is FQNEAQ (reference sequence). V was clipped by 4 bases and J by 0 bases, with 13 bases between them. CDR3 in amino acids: CASSSWTVRSGNTIYF. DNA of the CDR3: TGTGCCAGCAGCTCCTGGACAGTCCGCTCTGGAAACACCATATATTTT.

The CDR3 is CASSSWTGLRSNQPQHF. Written as DNA, the CDR3 is TGTGCCAGCAGCTCCTGGACAGGGCTTCGGTCCAATCAGCCCCAGCATTTT. This chain connects TRBV5-6 to TRBJ1-5, with 8 bases identical to TRBD1. Germline CDR1 is SGHDT and CDR2 is YYEEEE. The V segment lost 3 bases and the J segment 3 bases; nucleotides outside the gene matches: 11. This CDR3 has 17 amino acids.

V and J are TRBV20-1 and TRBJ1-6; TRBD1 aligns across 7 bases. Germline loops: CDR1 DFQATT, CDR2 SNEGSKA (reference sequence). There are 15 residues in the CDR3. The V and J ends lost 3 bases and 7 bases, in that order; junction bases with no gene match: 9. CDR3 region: CSASWTGQQNSPLHF. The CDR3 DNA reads TGCAGTGCTAGTTGGACAGGCCAGCAGAATTCACCCCTCCACTTT.

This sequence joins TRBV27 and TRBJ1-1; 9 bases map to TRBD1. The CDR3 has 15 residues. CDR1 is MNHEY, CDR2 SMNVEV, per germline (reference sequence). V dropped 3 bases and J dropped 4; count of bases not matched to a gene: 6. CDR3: CASSLQGTGFTEAFF. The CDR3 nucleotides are TGTGCCAGCAGTTTGCAAGGGACAGGGTTCACTGAAGCTTTCTTT.

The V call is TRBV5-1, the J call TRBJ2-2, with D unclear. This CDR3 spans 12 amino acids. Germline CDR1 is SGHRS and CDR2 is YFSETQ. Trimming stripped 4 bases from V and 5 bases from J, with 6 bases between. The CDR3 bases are TGCGCCAGCAGCCCCCATACCGGGGAGCTGTTTTTT. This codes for CASSPHTGELFF.

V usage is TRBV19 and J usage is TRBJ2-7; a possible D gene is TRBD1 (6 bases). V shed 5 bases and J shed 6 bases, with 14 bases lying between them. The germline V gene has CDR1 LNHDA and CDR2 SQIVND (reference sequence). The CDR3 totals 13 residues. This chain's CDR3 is CASSLQGPGEQYF. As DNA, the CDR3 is TGTGCCAGTAGTTTACAGGGTCCGGGCGAGCAGTACTTC.

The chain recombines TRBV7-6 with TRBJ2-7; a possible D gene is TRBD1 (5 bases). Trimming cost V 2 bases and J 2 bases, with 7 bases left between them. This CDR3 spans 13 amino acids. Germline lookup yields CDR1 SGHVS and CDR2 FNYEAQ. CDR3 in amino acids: CASSLQGTYEQYF. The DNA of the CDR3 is TGTGCCAGCAGCTTACAGGGTACCTACGAGCAGTACTTC.

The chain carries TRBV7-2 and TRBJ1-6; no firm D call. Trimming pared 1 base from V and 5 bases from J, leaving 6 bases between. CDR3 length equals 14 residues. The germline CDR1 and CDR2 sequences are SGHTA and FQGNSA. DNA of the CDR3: TGTGCCAGCAGCTTAGAACAGAATAATTCACCCCTCCACTTT. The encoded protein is CASSLEQNNSPLHF.

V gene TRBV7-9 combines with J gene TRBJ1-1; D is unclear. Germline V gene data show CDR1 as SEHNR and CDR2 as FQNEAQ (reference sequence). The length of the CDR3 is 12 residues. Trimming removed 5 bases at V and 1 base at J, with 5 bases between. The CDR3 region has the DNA TGTGCCAGCAGCATCAAGAACACTGAAGCTTTCTTT. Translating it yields CASSIKNTEAFF.

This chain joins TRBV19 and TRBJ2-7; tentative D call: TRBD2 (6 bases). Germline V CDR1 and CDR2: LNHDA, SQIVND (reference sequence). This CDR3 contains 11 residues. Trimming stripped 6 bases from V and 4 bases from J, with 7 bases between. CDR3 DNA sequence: TGTGCCAGTAGCGGGGGTTACGAGCAGTACTTC. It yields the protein CASSGGYEQYF.

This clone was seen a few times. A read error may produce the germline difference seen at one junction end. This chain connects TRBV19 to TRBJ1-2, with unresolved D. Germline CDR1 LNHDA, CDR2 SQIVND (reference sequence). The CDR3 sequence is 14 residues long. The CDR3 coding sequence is TGTGCCAGTAGTATAGATGGGCAGCCACACAAGCCCAACTTC. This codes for CASSIDGQPHKPNF.

For the CDR3, the DNA is TGTGCCAGCAGCGTGACAGGGGGCTCTTTTTCGACACCCCTCCACTTT. This sequence encodes CASSVTGGSFSTPLHF. This chain joins TRBV9 and TRBJ1-6, with 10 bases fitting TRBD1. The CDR3 runs 16 residues. Germline V lookup: CDR1 SGDLS, CDR2 YYNGEE. Germline trimming cut 2 bases from V and 11 bases from J; bases unmatched to any gene: 10.

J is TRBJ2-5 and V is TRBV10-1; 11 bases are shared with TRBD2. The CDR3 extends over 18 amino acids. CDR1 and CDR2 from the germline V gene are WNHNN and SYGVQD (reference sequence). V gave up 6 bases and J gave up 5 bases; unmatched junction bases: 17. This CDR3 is CASRQGFSGRAVFETQYF. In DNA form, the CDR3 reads TGCGCCAGCAGACAGGGGTTTAGCGGGAGGGCCGTTTTCGAGACCCAGTACTTC.

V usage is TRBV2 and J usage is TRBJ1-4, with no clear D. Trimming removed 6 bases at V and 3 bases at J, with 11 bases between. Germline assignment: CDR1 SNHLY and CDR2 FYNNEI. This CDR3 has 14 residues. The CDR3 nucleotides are TGTGCCAGCAGGGTCCCGGGATCTAATGAAAAACTGTTTTTT. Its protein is CASRVPGSNEKLFF.

As DNA, the CDR3 is TGTGCCAGCATGCCGCGGGTTAACGGGGAGCTGTTTTTT. Its translation is CASMPRVNGELFF. The chain is built from TRBV7-2 and TRBJ2-2; weak D call: TRBD2 (5 bases). CDR1 is SGHTA and CDR2 is FQGNSA in the germline V gene. The CDR3 loop spans 13 amino acids. The ends were cut back, 7 bases at V and 7 bases at J, with 13 bases in the middle. Together with reference TRBV7-2 and TRBJ2-2, the CDR3 gives the full variable domain: GAGVSQSPSNKVTEKGKDVELRCDPISGHTALYWYRQSLGQGLEFLIYFQGNSAPDKSGLPSDRFSAERTGGSVSTLTIQRTQQEDSAVYLCASMPRVNGELFFGEGSRLTVL.

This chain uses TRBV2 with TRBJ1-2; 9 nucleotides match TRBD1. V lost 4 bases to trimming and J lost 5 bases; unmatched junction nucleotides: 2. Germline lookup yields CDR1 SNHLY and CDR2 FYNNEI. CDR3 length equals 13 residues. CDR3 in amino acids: CASSAGTGYGYTF. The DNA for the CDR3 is TGTGCCAGCAGTGCCGGGACAGGGTATGGCTACACCTTC.

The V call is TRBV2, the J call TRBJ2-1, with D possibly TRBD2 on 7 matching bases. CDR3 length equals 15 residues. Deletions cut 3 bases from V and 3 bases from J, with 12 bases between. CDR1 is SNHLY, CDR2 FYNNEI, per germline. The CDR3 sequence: CASSEGGPGYNEQFF. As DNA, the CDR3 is TGTGCCAGCAGTGAGGGGGGGCCTGGCTACAATGAGCAGTTCTTC.

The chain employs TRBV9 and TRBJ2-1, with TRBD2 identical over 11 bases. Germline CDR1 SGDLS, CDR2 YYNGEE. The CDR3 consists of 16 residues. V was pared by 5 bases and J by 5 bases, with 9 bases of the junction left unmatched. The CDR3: CASSPRLAGLNNEQFF. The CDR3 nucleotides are TGTGCCAGCAGTCCAAGACTAGCGGGGTTAAACAATGAGCAGTTCTTC.